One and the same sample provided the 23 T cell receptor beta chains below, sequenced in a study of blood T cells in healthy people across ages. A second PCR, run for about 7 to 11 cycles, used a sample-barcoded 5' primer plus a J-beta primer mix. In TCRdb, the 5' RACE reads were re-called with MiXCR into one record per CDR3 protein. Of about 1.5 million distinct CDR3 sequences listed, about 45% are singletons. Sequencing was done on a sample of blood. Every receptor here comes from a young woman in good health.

CDR3 sequence: CASRNLGQGMEKLFF. The CDR3 DNA reads TGTGCCAGCAGAAACCTGGGACAGGGAATGGAAAAACTGTTTTTT. The J gene is TRBJ1-4, the V gene TRBV12-3 or TRBV12-4; 9 bases fit TRBD1. V dropped 6 bases and J dropped 8; count of bases not matched to a gene: 10. CDR3 length: 15 amino acids.

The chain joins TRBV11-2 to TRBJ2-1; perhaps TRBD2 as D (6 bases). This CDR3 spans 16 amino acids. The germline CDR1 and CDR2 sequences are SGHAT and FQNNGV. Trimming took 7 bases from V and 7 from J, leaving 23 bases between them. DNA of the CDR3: TGTGCCAGCACAAAACGAGCGGGCGACGGACATAATGAGCAGTTCTTC. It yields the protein CASTKRAGDGHNEQFF.

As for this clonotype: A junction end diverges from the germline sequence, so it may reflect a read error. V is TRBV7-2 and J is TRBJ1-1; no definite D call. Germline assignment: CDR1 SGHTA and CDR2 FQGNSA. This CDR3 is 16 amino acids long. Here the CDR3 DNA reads TGTGCCAACAGCTTAAGGCTCTCGATTCCGAACACTGAAGCTTTCTTT. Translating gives CANSLRLSIPNTEAFF.

CDR3 sequence: CASSSSSGNEQFF. CDR3 in DNA: TGTGCCAGCAGCTCGTCGAGCGGGAATGAGCAGTTCTTC. The V and J genes are TRBV7-7 and TRBJ2-1; a weak D match, TRBD2 (6 bases). Trimming took 4 bases from V and 7 from J, leaving 11 bases between them. CDR1 is SSHAT, CDR2 FNYEAQ, per germline (reference sequence). The CDR3 has 13 residues.

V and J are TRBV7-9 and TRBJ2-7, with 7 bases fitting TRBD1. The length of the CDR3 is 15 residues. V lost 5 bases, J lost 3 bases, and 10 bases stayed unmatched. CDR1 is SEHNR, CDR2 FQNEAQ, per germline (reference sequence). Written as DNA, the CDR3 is TGTGCCAGCAGCCCGACAGGGTCAAGGGACTACGAGCAGTACTTC. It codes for CASSPTGSRDYEQYF.

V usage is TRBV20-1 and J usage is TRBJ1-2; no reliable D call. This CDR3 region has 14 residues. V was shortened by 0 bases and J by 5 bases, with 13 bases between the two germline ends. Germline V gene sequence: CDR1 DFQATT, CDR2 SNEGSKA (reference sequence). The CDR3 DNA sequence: TGCAGTGCTAGAGATAGTATCCGATCGTATGGCTACACCTTC. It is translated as CSARDSIRSYGYTF.

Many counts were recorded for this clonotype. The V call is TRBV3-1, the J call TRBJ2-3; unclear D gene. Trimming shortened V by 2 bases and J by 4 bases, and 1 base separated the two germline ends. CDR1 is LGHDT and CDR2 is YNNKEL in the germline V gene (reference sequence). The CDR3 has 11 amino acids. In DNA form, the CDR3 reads TGTGCCAGCAGCCAATCAGATACGCAGTATTTT. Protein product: CASSQSDTQYF.

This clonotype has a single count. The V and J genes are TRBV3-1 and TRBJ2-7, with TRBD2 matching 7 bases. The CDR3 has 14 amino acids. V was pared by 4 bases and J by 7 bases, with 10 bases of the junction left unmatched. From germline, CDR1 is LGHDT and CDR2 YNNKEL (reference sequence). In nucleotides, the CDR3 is TGTGCCAGCAGCCGCCCCGGGGGGAAAGGGGAGCAGTACTTC. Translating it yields CASSRPGGKGEQYF.

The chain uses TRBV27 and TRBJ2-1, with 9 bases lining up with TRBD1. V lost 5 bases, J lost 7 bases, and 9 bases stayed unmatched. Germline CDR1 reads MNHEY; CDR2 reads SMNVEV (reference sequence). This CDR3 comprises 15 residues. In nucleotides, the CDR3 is TGTGCCAGCAGTACTTTGGGACAGGGTGGGAATGAGCAGTTCTTC. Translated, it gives CASSTLGQGGNEQFF.

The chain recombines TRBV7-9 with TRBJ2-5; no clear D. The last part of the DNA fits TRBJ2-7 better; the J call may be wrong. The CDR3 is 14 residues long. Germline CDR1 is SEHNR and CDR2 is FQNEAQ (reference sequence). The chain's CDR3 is CASSVSQSSYEQYF. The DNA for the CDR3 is TGTGCCAGCAGCGTCAGTCAGAGCTCCTACGAGCAGTACTTC.

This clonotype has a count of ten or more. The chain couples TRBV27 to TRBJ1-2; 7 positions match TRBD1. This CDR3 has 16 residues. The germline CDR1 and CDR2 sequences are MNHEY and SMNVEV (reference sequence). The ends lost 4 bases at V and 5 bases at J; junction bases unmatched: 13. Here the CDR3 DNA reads TGTGCCAGCAGTTCACGACAGGGCGGTGTGTGGTATGGCTACACCTTC. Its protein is CASSSRQGGVWYGYTF.

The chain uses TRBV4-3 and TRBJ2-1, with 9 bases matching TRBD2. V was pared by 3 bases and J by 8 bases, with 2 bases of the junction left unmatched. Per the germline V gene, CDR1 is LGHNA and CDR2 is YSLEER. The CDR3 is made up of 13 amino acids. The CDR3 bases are TGCGCCAGCAGCCAGGCGGGGGGGTATGAGCAGTTCTTC. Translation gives CASSQAGGYEQFF.

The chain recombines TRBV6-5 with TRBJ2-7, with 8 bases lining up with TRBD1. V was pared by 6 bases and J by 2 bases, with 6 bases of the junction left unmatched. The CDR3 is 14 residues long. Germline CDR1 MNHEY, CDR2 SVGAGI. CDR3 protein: CASSRSDRAYEQYF. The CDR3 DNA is TGTGCCAGCAGCCGATCGGACAGGGCCTACGAGCAGTACTTC.

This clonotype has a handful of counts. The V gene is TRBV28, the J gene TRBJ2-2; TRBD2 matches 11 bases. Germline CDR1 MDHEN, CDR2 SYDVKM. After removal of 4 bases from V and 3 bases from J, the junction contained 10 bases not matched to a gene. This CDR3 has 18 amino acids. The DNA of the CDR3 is TGTGCCAGCAGTTCTTCCAGTAGCGGGAGGGCAGACACCGGGGAGCTGTTTTTT. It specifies CASSSSSSGRADTGELFF.

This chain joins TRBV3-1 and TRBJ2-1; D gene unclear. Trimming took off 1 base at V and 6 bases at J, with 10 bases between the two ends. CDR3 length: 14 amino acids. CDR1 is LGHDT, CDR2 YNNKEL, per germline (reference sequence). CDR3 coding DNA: TGTGCCAGCAGCCAAGGGGATTGGCGCAATGAGCAGTTCTTC. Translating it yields CASSQGDWRNEQFF.

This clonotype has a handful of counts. The CDR3 here is CATSTTGQGSGYTF. In DNA, the CDR3 is TGTGCCACCAGCACCACGGGACAGGGGTCTGGCTACACCTTC. The gene calls are TRBV15 and TRBJ1-2; 10 nucleotides line up with TRBD1. V was pared by 4 bases and J by 7 bases, with 6 bases of the junction left unmatched. This CDR3 contains 14 residues. Germline values: CDR1 LNHNV, CDR2 YYDKDF (reference sequence).

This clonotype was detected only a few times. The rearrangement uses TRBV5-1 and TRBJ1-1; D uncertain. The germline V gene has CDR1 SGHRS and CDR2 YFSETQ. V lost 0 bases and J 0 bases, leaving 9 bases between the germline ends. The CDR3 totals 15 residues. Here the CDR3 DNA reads TGCGCCAGCAGCTTGGTCGAACCTCTGAACACTGAAGCTTTCTTT. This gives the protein CASSLVEPLNTEAFF.

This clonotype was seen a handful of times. The CDR3 DNA is TGTGCCAGCAGCTTAGCCCCAGGGGCGCATGAAAAACTGTTTTTT. Its translation: CASSLAPGAHEKLFF. This chain uses TRBV7-2 with TRBJ1-4; tentatively, D is TRBD1 (6 bases). Germline CDR1 reads SGHTA; CDR2 reads FQGNSA. V was clipped by 0 bases and J by 6 bases, with 11 bases between them. This CDR3 spans 15 amino acids.

The CDR3 spells CAISVGARETQYF. CDR3 coding DNA: TGTGCCATCAGTGTGGGGGCGCGGGAGACCCAGTACTTC. The rearrangement uses TRBV10-3 and TRBJ2-5, with a tentative D call TRBD1 (6 bases). There are 13 residues in the CDR3. Germline values: CDR1 ENHRY, CDR2 SYGVKD. Trimming removed 4 bases at V and 5 bases at J, with 11 bases between.

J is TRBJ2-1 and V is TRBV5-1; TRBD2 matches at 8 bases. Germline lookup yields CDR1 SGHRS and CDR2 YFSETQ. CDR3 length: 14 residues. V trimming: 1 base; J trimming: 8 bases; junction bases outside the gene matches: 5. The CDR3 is CASSLRTSYDEQFF. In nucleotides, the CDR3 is TGCGCCAGCAGCTTGAGGACTAGCTATGATGAGCAGTTCTTC.

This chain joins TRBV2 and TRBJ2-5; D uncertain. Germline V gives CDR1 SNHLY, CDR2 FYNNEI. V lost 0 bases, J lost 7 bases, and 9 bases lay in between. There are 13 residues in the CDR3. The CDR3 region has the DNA TGTGCCAGCAGTGAAGCGCACGGGTCGACCCAGTACTTC. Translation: CASSEAHGSTQYF.

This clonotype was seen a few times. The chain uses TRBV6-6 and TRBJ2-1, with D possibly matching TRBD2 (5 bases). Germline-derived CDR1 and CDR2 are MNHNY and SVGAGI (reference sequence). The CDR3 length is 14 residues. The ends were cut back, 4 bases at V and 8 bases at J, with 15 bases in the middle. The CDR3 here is CASSLRGSAHEQFF. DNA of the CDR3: TGTGCCAGCAGTTTAAGAGGGAGTGCCCATGAGCAGTTCTTC.

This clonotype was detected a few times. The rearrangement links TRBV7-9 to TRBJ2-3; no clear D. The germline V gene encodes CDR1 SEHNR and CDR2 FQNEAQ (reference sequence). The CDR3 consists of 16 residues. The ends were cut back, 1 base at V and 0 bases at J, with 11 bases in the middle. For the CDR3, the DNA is TGTGCCAGCAGCTTAGTTGGCGCACCTAGCACAGATACGCAGTATTTT. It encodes CASSLVGAPSTDTQYF.